These 27 T cell receptor beta chains came from one sample sequenced in a study of blood T cell repertoires in COVID-19. The protocol was immunoSEQ multiplex PCR, while the TCRdb copy is restricted to in-frame clones and leaves out a portion. The sample records around 170,000 clones, 86% being singletons. Sequences were obtained from PBMCs or T cells enriched from blood (not recorded which). These receptors came from a woman aged 25-40 years who had recovered from COVID-19.

The chain carries TRBV10-3 and TRBJ1-1, with a weak D call TRBD1 (5 bases). The CDR3 extends over 13 amino acids. Trimming cost V 2 bases and J 9 bases, with 13 bases left between them. Looked up from germline, CDR1 is ENHRY and CDR2 is SYGVKD. CDR3 sequence reads: CAISETGGGKAFF. The CDR3 region has the DNA TGTGCCATCAGTGAGACAGGAGGCGGGAAAGCTTTCTTT.

The chain joins TRBV7-8 to TRBJ2-3; 8 bases are a match to TRBD2. CDR1 and CDR2 (germline): SGHVS, FQNEAQ. This CDR3 is built from 16 residues. The trim removed 5 bases at V and 3 bases at J, leaving 10 bases unmatched. CDR3 sequence reads: CASSTDGRASTDTQYF. The DNA of the CDR3 is TGTGCCAGCAGCACGGACGGGAGGGCCTCGACAGATACGCAGTATTTT.

This clone came up once. The chain employs TRBV6-5 and TRBJ2-1; D is unclear. V was clipped by 6 bases and J by 0 bases, with 6 bases between them. This CDR3 has 13 residues. CDR1 is MNHEY and CDR2 is SVGAGI in the germline V gene. The CDR3 is CASSPGSYNEQFF. The DNA of the CDR3 is TGTGCCAGCAGCCCCGGCTCCTACAATGAGCAGTTCTTC.

This clone was detected only a few times. Distinct nucleotide sequences in the sample also encode this CDR3. The V and J genes are TRBV24-1 and TRBJ2-7; D gene uncertain. Germline CDR1 and CDR2: KGHDR and SFDVKD. The CDR3 is 12 amino acids. Trimming took 4 bases from V and 0 from J, leaving 3 bases between them. CDR3 protein: CATSDSSYEQYF. The CDR3 region has the DNA TGTGCCACCAGTGACAGCTCCTACGAGCAGTACTTC.

The chain carries TRBV5-5 and TRBJ2-2, with D tentatively TRBD1 (6 bases). The germline gives CDR1 SGHKS, CDR2 YYEKEE (reference sequence). This CDR3 has 17 residues. V lost 1 base and J 6 bases, leaving 19 bases between the germline ends. This chain's CDR3 is CASSLQGPGTIPGELFF. The DNA for the CDR3 is TGTGCCAGCAGCTTGCAGGGACCCGGGACAATCCCCGGGGAGCTGTTTTTT.

V gene TRBV19 combines with J gene TRBJ2-7, with 15 bases fitting TRBD2. With V trimmed by 5 bases and J by 5 bases, 16 bases remained unmatched. Looked up from germline, CDR1 is LNHDA and CDR2 is SQIVND (reference sequence). The CDR3 is 19 residues long. CDR3 DNA sequence: TGTGCCAGTAGTTTCGAAGGGACTAGCGGGAGGCGCGTTGAAGACGAGCAGTACTTC. It is translated as CASSFEGTSGRRVEDEQYF.

The chain joins TRBV19 to TRBJ1-1; D not certain. Germline V CDR1 and CDR2: LNHDA, SQIVND (reference sequence). V was cut by 6 bases and J by 1 base, with 12 bases left in between. This CDR3 is built from 14 residues. CDR3 DNA: TGTGCCAGTAGCCCGGGAATGAGGAACACTGAAGCTTTCTTT. As protein: CASSPGMRNTEAFF.

V is TRBV7-9 and J is TRBJ2-7, with D uncertain. The CDR3 runs to 10 residues. Germline V gene data show CDR1 as SEHNR and CDR2 as FQNEAQ (reference sequence). Trimming removed 5 bases at V and 9 bases at J, with 8 bases between. CDR3: CASSPNVQYF. The CDR3, as DNA: TGTGCCAGCAGCCCCAATGTGCAGTACTTC.

The chain joins TRBV19 to TRBJ1-2; D is uncertain. In germline, CDR1 is LNHDA, CDR2 SQIVND (reference sequence). The V end lost 3 bases, the J end lost 8 bases, and 13 bases lay between the germline ends. The CDR3 is 13 amino acids. The CDR3 region is CASSIREGNGYTF. CDR3 sequence (DNA): TGTGCCAGTAGTATCCGGGAGGGAAACGGCTACACCTTC.

The chain recombines TRBV2 with TRBJ1-2, with 8 bases that match TRBD1. Germline V gene data show CDR1 as SNHLY and CDR2 as FYNNEI. The ends lost 7 bases at V and 8 bases at J; junction bases unmatched: 12. CDR3 length: 14 residues. This chain's CDR3 is CASTSRTGYGGYTF. In DNA form, the CDR3 reads TGTGCCAGCACTAGCCGGACAGGGTATGGCGGCTACACCTTC. The variable domain in full, with the rest retrieved from reference TRBV2 and TRBJ1-2, is EPEVTQTPSHQVTQMGQEVILRCVPISNHLYFYWYRQILGQKVEFLVSFYNNEISEKSEIFDDQFSVERPDGSNFTLKIRSTKLEDSAMYFCASTSRTGYGGYTFGSGTRLTVV.

The V and J genes are TRBV5-1 and TRBJ2-2; tentative D call: TRBD2 (5 bases). Germline CDR1 reads SGHRS; CDR2 reads YFSETQ. The V and J ends lost 0 bases and 6 bases respectively, with 21 bases between them. The CDR3 totals 18 residues. The CDR3 is CASSLGLAATKWSGELFF. The CDR3 DNA is TGCGCCAGCAGCTTGGGCCTAGCAGCCACTAAGTGGTCCGGGGAGCTGTTTTTT.

The chain combines TRBV2 with TRBJ1-5; D uncertain. The V end lost 8 bases, the J end lost 5 bases, and 10 bases lay between the germline ends. The CDR3 is 12 residues long. Germline CDR1 reads SNHLY; CDR2 reads FYNNEI. The CDR3 DNA follows: TGTGCCAGCCAGACACTGGATCAGCCCCAGCATTTT. This gives the protein CASQTLDQPQHF.

This chain uses TRBV19 with TRBJ2-5, with D possibly TRBD1 on 7 matching bases. This CDR3 is built from 13 residues. Germline CDR1 LNHDA, CDR2 SQIVND (reference sequence). V lost 6 bases and J 4 bases, leaving 12 bases between the germline ends. The DNA for the CDR3 is TGTGCCAGTAGGCGGCAGGGGGGAGAGACCCAGTACTTC. Translating it yields CASRRQGGETQYF.

The chain couples TRBV11-3 to TRBJ2-2; D is unresolved. CDR1 and CDR2 from the germline V gene are SGHNT and YENEEA. Trimming stripped 5 bases from V and 1 base from J, with 8 bases between. The CDR3 spans 14 residues. The CDR3 DNA reads TGTGCCAGCAGCCCCGGTGAGAACACCGGGGAGCTGTTTTTT. This translates into CASSPGENTGELFF.

V is TRBV6-5 and J is TRBJ2-3; 9 bases map to TRBD1. Germline assignment: CDR1 MNHEY and CDR2 SVGAGI. The CDR3 sequence is 13 residues long. Trimming took 6 bases from V and 5 from J; bases not matched to a gene: 3. In DNA, the CDR3 is TGTGCCAGCAGGGGGACAGGGCAAGATACGCAGTATTTT. This sequence encodes CASRGTGQDTQYF.

The chain employs TRBV7-9 and TRBJ2-7; unclear D gene. The CDR3 contains 14 residues. The ends were cut back, 7 bases at V and 4 bases at J, with 17 bases in the middle. Germline V gene data show CDR1 as SEHNR and CDR2 as FQNEAQ (reference sequence). CDR3 coding DNA: TGTGCCAGCACTACTGGTGGTTTCGTATACGAGCAGTACTTC. This sequence encodes CASTTGGFVYEQYF.

This clone was picked up one time. J is TRBJ2-5 and V is TRBV28; D is undetermined. This CDR3 region has 11 residues. V was trimmed by 5 bases and J by 2 bases, leaving 3 bases between them. From germline, CDR1 is MDHEN and CDR2 SYDVKM. This chain's CDR3 is CASSPQETQYF. Here the CDR3 DNA reads TGTGCCAGCAGTCCACAAGAGACCCAGTACTTC.

The gene calls are TRBV7-9 and TRBJ2-1, with a tentative D call TRBD1 (6 bases). This CDR3 contains 14 residues. CDR1 is SEHNR and CDR2 is FQNEAQ in the germline V gene (reference sequence). The V and J ends lost 3 bases and 7 bases respectively, with 13 bases between them. CDR3 sequence (DNA): TGTGCCAGCAGCTTCGTCCCAGGGGAAAATGAGCAGTTCTTC. As protein: CASSFVPGENEQFF. The full variable domain, in which reference TRBV7-9 and TRBJ2-1 provide the parts outside the CDR3, is DTGVSQNPRHKITKRGQNVTFRCDPISEHNRLYWYRQTLGQGPEFLTYFQNEAQLEKSRLLSDRFSAERPKGSFSTLEIQRTEQGDSAMYLCASSFVPGENEQFFGPGTRLTVL.

There are a few counts of this clone. J is TRBJ1-2 and V is TRBV28; possibly TRBD1 for D (5 bases). The CDR3 totals 12 residues. Germline V CDR1 and CDR2: MDHEN, SYDVKM. CDR3 nucleotide sequence: TGTGCTAGCTCGGGAGGGGAGTATGGCTACACCTTC. Its translation: CASSGGEYGYTF.

The CDR3 DNA sequence: TGTGCCAGCAGCCAAGCCTCCACTAGCGGCACAGATACGCAGTATTTT. It specifies CASSQASTSGTDTQYF. The chain joins TRBV4-2 to TRBJ2-3; the match to TRBD2 covers 7 bases. Germline assignment: CDR1 LGHNA and CDR2 YNFKEQ. This CDR3 contains 16 residues. The trim removed 1 base at V and 1 base at J, leaving 5 bases unmatched.

This clone was seen a handful of times. This chain connects TRBV19 to TRBJ1-5; a possible D gene is TRBD1 (5 bases). Per germline, CDR1 LNHDA and CDR2 SQIVND (reference sequence). Trimming removed 8 bases at V and 5 bases at J, with 19 bases between. The CDR3 extends over 15 amino acids. The CDR3 region is CASQGYNGHDQPQHF. CDR3 coding DNA: TGTGCCAGTCAGGGTTACAATGGGCACGATCAGCCCCAGCATTTT.

V is TRBV3-1 (or the pseudogene TRBV3-2) and J is TRBJ1-1, with 9 bases lining up with TRBD1. Germline CDR1 is LGHDT and CDR2 is YNNKEL (reference sequence). J was trimmed by 3 bases and V by 5 bases; bases with no gene match: 4. The CDR3 extends over 14 amino acids. CDR3 sequence: CASSRDRVDTEAFF. The CDR3 DNA sequence: TGTGCCAGCAGCAGGGACAGGGTTGACACTGAAGCTTTCTTT.

The chain carries TRBV6-1 and TRBJ2-3, with 7 bases fitting TRBD2. The CDR3 totals 16 residues. Per germline, CDR1 MNHNS and CDR2 SASEGT. Unmatched junction bases numbered 11, after V lost 2 bases and J lost 6 bases. CDR3 in DNA: TGTGCCAGCAGTGAATCCCCTAGCGGAGTGGGGGATACGCAGTATTTT. Translating gives CASSESPSGVGDTQYF.

The chain has TRBV2 and TRBJ1-2; D not resolved. The CDR3 contains 14 residues. Germline CDR1 SNHLY, CDR2 FYNNEI. V was pared by 5 bases and J by 1 base, with 11 bases between. The CDR3 nucleotides read TGTGCCAGCAGTCCAGATTACAGTAACTATGGCTACACCTTC. This gives the protein CASSPDYSNYGYTF.

This clone appeared a single time. The rearrangement links TRBV6-5 to TRBJ2-5; D unresolved. The germline CDR1 and CDR2 sequences are MNHEY and SVGAGI. V was clipped by 5 bases and J by 7 bases, with 11 bases between them. The CDR3 sequence is 12 residues long. The CDR3 bases are TGTGCCAGCAGTCGCCCTGTCGGGACCCAGTACTTC. It specifies CASSRPVGTQYF.

The V and J genes are TRBV7-3 and TRBJ2-1, with 9 bases fitting TRBD1. Trimming removed 4 bases from V and 8 bases from J; junction bases left unmatched: 12. Per germline, CDR1 SGHTA and CDR2 FQGTGA. This CDR3 has 16 amino acids. CDR3 nucleotides: TGTGCCAGCAGCTCTGAACCGACAGGGGGTAAACATGAGCAGTTCTTC. Translating gives CASSSEPTGGKHEQFF.

J is TRBJ2-7 and V is TRBV3-1 (or the pseudogene TRBV3-2); D is possibly TRBD1 (5 bases). Germline loops: CDR1 LGHDT, CDR2 YNNKEL (reference sequence). V was clipped by 4 bases and J by 6 bases, with 13 bases between them. The CDR3 extends over 13 amino acids. The CDR3 DNA follows: TGTGCCAGCAGCCCTCCAGGGTCCCCCGAGCAGTACTTC. It encodes CASSPPGSPEQYF.